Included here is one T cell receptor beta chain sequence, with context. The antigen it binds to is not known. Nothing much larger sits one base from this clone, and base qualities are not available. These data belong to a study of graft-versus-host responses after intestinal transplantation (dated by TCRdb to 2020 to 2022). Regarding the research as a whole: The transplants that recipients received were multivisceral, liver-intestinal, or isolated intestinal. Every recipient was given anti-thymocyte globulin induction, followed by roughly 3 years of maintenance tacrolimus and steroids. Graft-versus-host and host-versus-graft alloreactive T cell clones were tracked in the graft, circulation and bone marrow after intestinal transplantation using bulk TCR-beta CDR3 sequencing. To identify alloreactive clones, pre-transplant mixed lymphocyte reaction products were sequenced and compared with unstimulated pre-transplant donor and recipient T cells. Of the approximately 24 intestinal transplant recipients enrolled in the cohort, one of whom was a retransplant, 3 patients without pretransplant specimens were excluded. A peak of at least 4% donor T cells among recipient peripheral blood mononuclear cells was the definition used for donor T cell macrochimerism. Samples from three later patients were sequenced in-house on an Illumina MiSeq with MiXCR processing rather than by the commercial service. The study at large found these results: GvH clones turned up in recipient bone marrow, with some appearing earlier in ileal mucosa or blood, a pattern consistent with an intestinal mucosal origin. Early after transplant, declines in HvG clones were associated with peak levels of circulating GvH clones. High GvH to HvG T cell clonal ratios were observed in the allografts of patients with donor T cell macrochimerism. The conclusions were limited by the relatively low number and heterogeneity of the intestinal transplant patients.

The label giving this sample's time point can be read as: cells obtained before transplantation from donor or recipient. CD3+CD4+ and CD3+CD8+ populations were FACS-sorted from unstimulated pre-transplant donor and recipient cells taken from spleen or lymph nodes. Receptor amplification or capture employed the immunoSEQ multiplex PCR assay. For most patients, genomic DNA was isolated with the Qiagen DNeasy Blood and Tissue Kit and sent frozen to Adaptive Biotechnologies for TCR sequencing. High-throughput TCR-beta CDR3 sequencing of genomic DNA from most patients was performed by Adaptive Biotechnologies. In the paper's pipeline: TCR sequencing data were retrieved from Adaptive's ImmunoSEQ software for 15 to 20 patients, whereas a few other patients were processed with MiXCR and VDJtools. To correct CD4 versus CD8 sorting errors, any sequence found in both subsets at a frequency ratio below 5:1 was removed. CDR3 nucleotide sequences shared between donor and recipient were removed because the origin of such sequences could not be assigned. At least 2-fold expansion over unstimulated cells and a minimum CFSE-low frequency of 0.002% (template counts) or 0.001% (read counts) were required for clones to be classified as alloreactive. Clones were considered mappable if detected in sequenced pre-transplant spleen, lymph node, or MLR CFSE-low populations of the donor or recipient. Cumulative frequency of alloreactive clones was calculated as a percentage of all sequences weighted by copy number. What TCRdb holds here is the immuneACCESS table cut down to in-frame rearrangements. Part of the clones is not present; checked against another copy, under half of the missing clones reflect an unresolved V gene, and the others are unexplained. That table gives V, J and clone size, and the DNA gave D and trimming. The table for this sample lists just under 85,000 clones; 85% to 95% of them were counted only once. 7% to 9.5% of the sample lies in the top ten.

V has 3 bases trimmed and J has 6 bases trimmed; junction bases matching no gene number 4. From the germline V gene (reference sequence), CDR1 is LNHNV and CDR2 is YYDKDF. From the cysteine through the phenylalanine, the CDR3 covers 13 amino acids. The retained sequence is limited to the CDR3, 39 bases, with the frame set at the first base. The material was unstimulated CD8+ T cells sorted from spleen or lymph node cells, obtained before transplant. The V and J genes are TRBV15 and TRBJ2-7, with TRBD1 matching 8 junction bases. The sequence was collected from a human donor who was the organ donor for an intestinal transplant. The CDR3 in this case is CATSSGQGGEQYF. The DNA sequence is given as TGTGCCACCAGCAGCGGACAGGGCGGCGAGCAGTACTTC.